Listed here are 10 T cell receptor beta chains from one sample, sequenced in a study of T cells in Graves' hyperthyroidism and ophthalmopathy. Regions amplified from RNA transcripts were the TCR beta CDR3 regions. A set of HTBI primers served as the primers for a first-round RT-PCR of the TCR CDR3. TCRdb re-called the multiplex PCR reads through MiXCR, storing one row per CDR3 protein. Among fewer than 800,000 distinct CDR3 sequences listed, less than 20% were seen once. Sequencing was carried out using blood. These TCRs come from a man in his late teens or twenties with Graves' hyperthyroidism.

This clonotype was found many times. The J gene is TRBJ1-5, the V gene TRBV12-3 or TRBV12-4; D is ambiguous. The CDR3 has 15 amino acids. Trimming took off 5 bases at V and 4 bases at J, with 15 bases between the two ends. CDR3 sequence (DNA): TGTGCCAGCAGTCTGCCCCGGTCTAGTAATCAGCCCCAGCATTTT. Protein sequence: CASSLPRSSNQPQHF.

Comment on this clonotype: Given a much more abundant clone one base away, this may be a read error. The chain recombines TRBV12-3 or TRBV12-4 with TRBJ2-1; D may be TRBD2 (6 bases). V dropped 5 bases and J dropped 7 bases, with 18 bases sitting between them. The CDR3 totals 15 residues. Here the CDR3 reads CASSEPGRGWNEQFF. The DNA of the CDR3 is TGTGCCAGCAGTGAGCCAGGACGGGGGTGGAATGAGCAGTTCTTC.

The rearrangement links TRBV9 to TRBJ2-7; 12 bases line up with TRBD2. The CDR3 covers 17 residues. Trimming removed 4 bases from V and 1 base from J; junction bases left unmatched: 9. In germline, CDR1 is SGDLS, CDR2 YYNGEE. CDR3 DNA: TGTGCCAGCAGCCCCGGGGGGCTAGCGGGAGGGTCCTACGAGCAGTACTTC. Translating gives CASSPGGLAGGSYEQYF.

This clonotype was seen repeatedly, ten times or more. The chain couples TRBV11-2 to TRBJ1-1; D unclear. CDR3 length: 15 amino acids. CDR1 is SGHAT and CDR2 is FQNNGV in the germline V gene. The ends were cut back, 0 bases at V and 0 bases at J, with 8 bases in the middle. CDR3 loop: CASSLDRLLNTEAFF. Written as DNA, the CDR3 is TGTGCCAGCAGCTTAGACAGACTATTGAACACTGAAGCTTTCTTT. Complete variable domain (other parts from reference TRBV11-2 and TRBJ1-1): EAGVAQSPRYKIIEKRQSVAFWCNPISGHATLYWYQQILGQGPKLLIQFQNNGVVDDSQLPKDRFSAERLKGVDSTLKIQPAKLEDSAVYLCASSLDRLLNTEAFFGQGTRLTVV.

At least ten counts were recorded for this clonotype. The genes are TRBV18 and TRBJ2-2; no clear D gene. The CDR3 consists of 15 residues. Trimming removed 4 bases at V and 2 bases at J, with 11 bases between. Per germline, CDR1 KGHSH and CDR2 LQKENI. CDR3 loop: CASSLTSSNTGELFF. DNA of the CDR3: TGTGCCAGCTCACTGACGAGCAGTAACACCGGGGAGCTGTTTTTT.

This clonotype was seen ten or more times. The chain combines TRBV27 with TRBJ2-7, with 8 nucleotides matching TRBD1. V was pared by 4 bases and J by 2 bases, with 4 bases of the junction left unmatched. This CDR3 region has 14 residues. Germline assignment: CDR1 MNHEY and CDR2 SMNVEV (reference sequence). CDR3 bases: TGTGCCAGCAGTTCTGGACAGGGCGCCTACGAGCAGTACTTC. Amino acid sequence: CASSSGQGAYEQYF.

This clonotype was recorded a few times. CDR3 residues: CSARVIWDRGYNEQFF. For the CDR3, the DNA is TGCAGTGCTAGGGTGATCTGGGACAGGGGTTACAATGAGCAGTTCTTC. The rearrangement uses TRBV20-1 and TRBJ2-1; the match to TRBD1 covers 10 bases. Germline V lookup: CDR1 DFQATT, CDR2 SNEGSKA (reference sequence). The V and J ends lost 3 bases and 4 bases, in that order; junction bases with no gene match: 9. The CDR3 is 16 residues long.

Ten or more counts support this clonotype. J is TRBJ2-1 and V is TRBV7-2; D possibly matches TRBD1 or TRBD2 (5 bases each). Trimming left V 6 bases short and J 7 bases short, with 19 bases between. Germline V gives CDR1 SGHTA, CDR2 FQGNSA. The CDR3 sequence is 15 residues long. For the CDR3, the DNA is TGTGCCAGCAGTAACACCGGGACCCCCGGGAATGAGCAGTTCTTC. This translates into CASSNTGTPGNEQFF.

This clonotype was counted a few times. The V and J genes are TRBV28 and TRBJ2-4, with 9 bases lining up with TRBD1. There are 13 residues in the CDR3. Germline values: CDR1 MDHEN, CDR2 SYDVKM. The junction had 6 bases not matched to a gene; V was cut back by 6 bases and J by 9 bases. CDR3 sequence (DNA): TGTGCCAGCAGAAAGGACAGGGGTAGCATTCAGTACTTC. Translating it yields CASRKDRGSIQYF.

This sequence joins TRBV20-1 and TRBJ1-1; 8 bases match TRBD1. The CDR3 runs 14 residues. Per the germline V gene, CDR1 is DFQATT and CDR2 is SNEGSKA (reference sequence). The V and J ends lost 2 bases and 0 bases, in that order; junction bases with no gene match: 2. CDR3 sequence reads: CSARMDRVNTEAFF. DNA for the CDR3: TGCAGTGCTAGAATGGACAGGGTGAACACTGAAGCTTTCTTT.